The rows below give T cell receptor beta chains drawn from one sample of a study of blood T cell repertoires in COVID-19. Measured with immunoSEQ multiplex PCR; TCRdb has only the in-frame clones, and not every one. The sample records 360,000 or so clones, around 87% being singletons. What was sequenced was peripheral blood. The receptor set was obtained from a man between 18 and 35 years old with active or convalescent COVID-19. The CDR3 runs from the conserved cysteine through the conserved F or W. D genes are given only for firm matches. Only part of the rows carry a size: once, few, many, or a class if the clone is expanded.

cdr3_nt: TGTGCCACCAGCAGGACAGGGGCATACAATCAGCCCCAGCATTTT
cdr3_aa: CATSRTGAYNQPQHF
j_call: TRBJ1-5
clone_size: few
v_call: TRBV24-1
d_call: TRBD1

cdr3_nt: TGTGCCAGCAGCCCCCATAAAGCGGGAGTCTACGAGCAGTACTTC
cdr3_aa: CASSPHKAGVYEQYF
j_call: TRBJ2-7
clone_size: NA
v_call: TRBV3-1/TRBV3-2
d_call: TRBD2

cdr3_nt: TGTGCCAGCAGTCAAACACAGGGGTCCATAAGCAATCAGCCCCAGCATTTT
cdr3_aa: CASSQTQGSISNQPQHF
j_call: TRBJ1-5
clone_size: few
v_call: TRBV6-6
d_call: TRBD1

cdr3_nt: TGTGCCAGCAGCTTCGACCGGGACACCCAAGCTTTCTTT
cdr3_aa: CASSFDRDTQAFF
j_call: TRBJ1-1
clone_size: NA
v_call: TRBV7-3
d_call: NA

cdr3_nt: TGTGCCAGCAGCTTCTTCTATTGGGGGAGGGACGGGAACACTGAAGCTTTCTTT
cdr3_aa: CASSFFYWGRDGNTEAFF
j_call: TRBJ1-1
clone_size: NA
v_call: TRBV7-2
d_call: NA

cdr3_nt: TGTGCCAGCAGCCGGTACACTGCGGATCAGCCCCAGCATTTT
cdr3_aa: CASSRYTADQPQHF
j_call: TRBJ1-5
clone_size: NA
v_call: TRBV27
d_call: NA

cdr3_nt: TGTGCCAGCACAGTAGCGGGAGGGAACGAGCAGTACTTC
cdr3_aa: CASTVAGGNEQYF
j_call: TRBJ2-7
clone_size: NA
v_call: TRBV6-5
d_call: TRBD2

cdr3_nt: TGTGCCAGCAGCCCCCTGGGACTGAGAGGGGCCTCCTACGAGCAGTACTTC
cdr3_aa: CASSPLGLRGASYEQYF
j_call: TRBJ2-7
clone_size: NA
v_call: TRBV7-2
d_call: NA

cdr3_nt: TGTGCCAGTAGTATAGTGCTTGTACAGGGGGCGCATGAGCAGTTCTTC
cdr3_aa: CASSIVLVQGAHEQFF
j_call: TRBJ2-1
clone_size: NA
v_call: TRBV19
d_call: TRBD1

cdr3_nt: TGTGCCAGCAGCTTAGGGGACAGGTTCTACGAGCAGTACTTC
cdr3_aa: CASSLGDRFYEQYF
j_call: TRBJ2-7
clone_size: NA
v_call: TRBV7-2
d_call: TRBD1

cdr3_nt: TGTGCCAGCAGAAAGACAGGGGTTGGCGGAGAGACCCAGTACTTC
cdr3_aa: CASRKTGVGGETQYF
j_call: TRBJ2-5
clone_size: NA
v_call: TRBV28
d_call: TRBD1

cdr3_nt: TGTGCCAGCAGCTTAGATCTGGCCCGAGGGGGTCGGCCCCAGCATTTT
cdr3_aa: CASSLDLARGGRPQHF
j_call: TRBJ1-5
clone_size: NA
v_call: TRBV7-8
d_call: NA

cdr3_nt: TGTGCCAGCAGCCCAGACCTGTTCAGCACAGGGACCCGCTATGGCTACACCTTC
cdr3_aa: CASSPDLFSTGTRYGYTF
j_call: TRBJ1-2
clone_size: NA
v_call: TRBV7-2
d_call: NA

cdr3_nt: TGTGCCAGCAGACAGGGACAGAACACTGAAGCTTTCTTT
cdr3_aa: CASRQGQNTEAFF
j_call: TRBJ1-1
clone_size: NA
v_call: TRBV6-5
d_call: NA

cdr3_nt: TGTGCCATCGAGGCGGGCCTCTACAATGAGCAGTTCTTC
cdr3_aa: CAIEAGLYNEQFF
j_call: TRBJ2-1
clone_size: NA
v_call: TRBV10-3
d_call: NA

cdr3_nt: TGTGCCAGCAATCCGGGATGGATCAATGAGCAGTTCTTC
cdr3_aa: CASNPGWINEQFF
j_call: TRBJ2-1
clone_size: NA
v_call: TRBV19
d_call: NA

cdr3_nt: TGTGCCAGCGATCGTGGGGACAGAAGAACTAATCAGCCCCAGCATTTT
cdr3_aa: CASDRGDRRTNQPQHF
j_call: TRBJ1-5
clone_size: NA
v_call: TRBV2
d_call: TRBD1

cdr3_nt: TGTGCCAGCAGCCAAAGATCTCCCCTAATGAACACTGAAGCTTTCTTT
cdr3_aa: CASSQRSPLMNTEAFF
j_call: TRBJ1-1
clone_size: NA
v_call: TRBV14
d_call: NA

cdr3_nt: TGTGCCAGCAGCGAACGGACAGGTGAGAGCGGCGAGCAGTACTTC
cdr3_aa: CASSERTGESGEQYF
j_call: TRBJ2-7
clone_size: NA
v_call: TRBV7-9
d_call: TRBD1

cdr3_nt: TGTGCCACCCACGGAGGAGGGGCAGTTAATGAGCAGTTCTTC
cdr3_aa: CATHGGGAVNEQFF
j_call: TRBJ2-1
clone_size: NA
v_call: TRBV10-3
d_call: NA

cdr3_nt: TGTGCCAGCAGCGTAGCAGGGATCGGTCAGCCCCAGCATTTT
cdr3_aa: CASSVAGIGQPQHF
j_call: TRBJ1-5
clone_size: few
v_call: TRBV9
d_call: NA

cdr3_nt: TGTGCCAGCTCTAAGACAGGGTTGAACACTGAAGCTTTCTTT
cdr3_aa: CASSKTGLNTEAFF
j_call: TRBJ1-1
clone_size: NA
v_call: TRBV18
d_call: TRBD1

cdr3_nt: TGTGCCACCAGCAGGAGCCCCCCAGCGGGAGTGCGCTCCTACGAGCAGTACTTC
cdr3_aa: CATSRSPPAGVRSYEQYF
j_call: TRBJ2-7
clone_size: NA
v_call: TRBV15
d_call: TRBD2

cdr3_nt: TGTGCCAGCAGCTTAGTCGCGGCCAACCGGGACAGGGGTGAAGCTTTCTTT
cdr3_aa: CASSLVAANRDRGEAFF
j_call: TRBJ1-1
clone_size: NA
v_call: TRBV7-2
d_call: TRBD1

cdr3_nt: TGTGCCAGCAGCGTAAGGGGCCCTTATGGCTACACCTTC
cdr3_aa: CASSVRGPYGYTF
j_call: TRBJ1-2
clone_size: NA
v_call: TRBV9
d_call: NA

cdr3_nt: TGTGCCAGCAGCTTAATGGCGGGGGCCTCCTACAATGAGCAGTTCTTC
cdr3_aa: CASSLMAGASYNEQFF
j_call: TRBJ2-1
clone_size: NA
v_call: TRBV7-3
d_call: NA

cdr3_nt: TGCGCCAGCAGCCAAGGGAGGGGGCTAGCCTACAATGAGCAGTTCTTC
cdr3_aa: CASSQGRGLAYNEQFF
j_call: TRBJ2-1
clone_size: NA
v_call: TRBV4-3
d_call: NA

cdr3_nt: TGCGCCAGCAGCCACTACGGAAGCCGAGGGACTGAAGCTTTCTTT
cdr3_aa: CASSHYGSRGTEAFF
j_call: TRBJ1-1
clone_size: NA
v_call: TRBV4-3
d_call: NA

cdr3_nt: TGTGCCAGCAGGGGACAGGTGGATAACTATGGCTACACCTTC
cdr3_aa: CASRGQVDNYGYTF
j_call: TRBJ1-2
clone_size: NA
v_call: TRBV6-5
d_call: TRBD1

cdr3_nt: TGTGCCAGCAGCTTTGACAGAACGAGAGGCTATGGCTACACCTTC
cdr3_aa: CASSFDRTRGYGYTF
j_call: TRBJ1-2
clone_size: NA
v_call: TRBV11-2
d_call: NA

cdr3_nt: TGCGCCAGCAGCCAGGAGCGACAGGGAGGCACTGAAGCTTTCTTT
cdr3_aa: CASSQERQGGTEAFF
j_call: TRBJ1-1
clone_size: NA
v_call: TRBV4-3
d_call: TRBD1

cdr3_nt: TGTGCCTGGAGTTTCGCAGTGAATGAAAAACTGTTTTTT
cdr3_aa: CAWSFAVNEKLFF
j_call: TRBJ1-4
clone_size: NA
v_call: TRBV30
d_call: NA

cdr3_nt: TGTGCCAGCAGCCAAGATCCCCAGGGGGATGTCTACGAGCAGTACTTC
cdr3_aa: CASSQDPQGDVYEQYF
j_call: TRBJ2-7
clone_size: NA
v_call: TRBV3-1/TRBV3-2
d_call: TRBD1

cdr3_nt: TGTGCCAGCAGCTTACTAGGCACTGAAGCTTTCTTT
cdr3_aa: CASSLLGTEAFF
j_call: TRBJ1-1
clone_size: NA
v_call: TRBV7-2
d_call: NA

cdr3_nt: TGTGCCAGCTCACAAATGGGCCTCTCCCTTTATGGCTACACCTTC
cdr3_aa: CASSQMGLSLYGYTF
j_call: TRBJ1-2
clone_size: NA
v_call: TRBV18
d_call: NA

cdr3_nt: TGTGCCAGCAGTTACCCTAGGACAGGGGGCTCACCCCTCCACTTT
cdr3_aa: CASSYPRTGGSPLHF
j_call: TRBJ1-6
clone_size: NA
v_call: TRBV6-2/TRBV6-3
d_call: TRBD1

cdr3_nt: TGTGCCAGCAGTCATAGGACAGGAGGGAATTCACCCCTCCACTTT
cdr3_aa: CASSHRTGGNSPLHF
j_call: TRBJ1-6
clone_size: NA
v_call: TRBV7-9
d_call: TRBD1

cdr3_nt: TGTGCCAGTAGTATAGCCGGCGGGGCCTACAATGAGCAGTTCTTC
cdr3_aa: CASSIAGGAYNEQFF
j_call: TRBJ2-1
clone_size: NA
v_call: TRBV19
d_call: NA

cdr3_nt: TGTGCCAGCAGCTTGCTTCGGGGGGTGAACACTGAAGCTTTCTTT
cdr3_aa: CASSLLRGVNTEAFF
j_call: TRBJ1-1
clone_size: NA
v_call: TRBV5-6
d_call: NA

cdr3_nt: TGCAGCGCCAGAGGGGGATCGGATGGCTACACCTTC
cdr3_aa: CSARGGSDGYTF
j_call: TRBJ1-2
clone_size: NA
v_call: TRBV29-1
d_call: NA

cdr3_nt: TGCAGCGTTGCCGGACTAGCGGAGACCTACGAGCAGTACTTC
cdr3_aa: CSVAGLAETYEQYF
j_call: TRBJ2-7
clone_size: NA
v_call: TRBV29-1
d_call: TRBD2

cdr3_nt: TGCAGCGTCGAAGAGACAGGGGGTACCTACGAGCAGTACTTC
cdr3_aa: CSVEETGGTYEQYF
j_call: TRBJ2-7
clone_size: once
v_call: TRBV29-1
d_call: TRBD1

cdr3_nt: TGTGCCAGCAGTGATTACGTCAGTCGCTATGGCTACACCTTC
cdr3_aa: CASSDYVSRYGYTF
j_call: TRBJ1-2
clone_size: NA
v_call: TRBV2
d_call: NA

cdr3_nt: TGCGCCAGCAGCTTGGGAGGGGGAGATACCGGGGAGCTGTTTTTT
cdr3_aa: CASSLGGGDTGELFF
j_call: TRBJ2-2
clone_size: NA
v_call: TRBV5-1
d_call: NA

cdr3_nt: TGTGCCAGCAGGATTCAGGGGGCGCAGTATTACGAGCAGTACTTC
cdr3_aa: CASRIQGAQYYEQYF
j_call: TRBJ2-7
clone_size: NA
v_call: TRBV6-5
d_call: TRBD1

cdr3_nt: TGTGCCAGCAGCTTGCGGTCCGGGACTAGCGGTATCGGGGAGCTGTTTTTT
cdr3_aa: CASSLRSGTSGIGELFF
j_call: TRBJ2-2
clone_size: NA
v_call: TRBV7-2
d_call: TRBD2

cdr3_nt: TGTGCCAGCAGCCCCGACAGCCTCAATCAGCCCCAGCATTTT
cdr3_aa: CASSPDSLNQPQHF
j_call: TRBJ1-5
clone_size: NA
v_call: TRBV6-6
d_call: NA

cdr3_nt: TGTGCCAGCAGCTTCGGACTAGCGTCTTACGAGCAGTACTTC
cdr3_aa: CASSFGLASYEQYF
j_call: TRBJ2-7
clone_size: NA
v_call: TRBV7-2
d_call: TRBD2

cdr3_nt: TGTGCCACCAGTGATCCTCGTGACAGAGAATATGGCTACACCTTC
cdr3_aa: CATSDPRDREYGYTF
j_call: TRBJ1-2
clone_size: few
v_call: TRBV24-1
d_call: NA

cdr3_nt: TGTGCCAGCAGCCGGTCGCGGGGCCACTACAATGAGCAGTTCTTC
cdr3_aa: CASSRSRGHYNEQFF
j_call: TRBJ2-1
clone_size: NA
v_call: TRBV11-3
d_call: NA

cdr3_nt: TGTGCCAGCAGCTATAACTCTGGAAACACCATATATTTT
cdr3_aa: CASSYNSGNTIYF
j_call: TRBJ1-3
clone_size: NA
v_call: TRBV9
d_call: NA

cdr3_nt: TGTGCCAGCAGTTCCACAGGGTTAAGGGGAGCTTTCTTT
cdr3_aa: CASSSTGLRGAFF
j_call: TRBJ1-1
clone_size: few
v_call: TRBV27
d_call: NA

cdr3_nt: TGCGCCAGCAGCCCGGGTACAGGGGGCGCATATACGCAGTATTTT
cdr3_aa: CASSPGTGGAYTQYF
j_call: TRBJ2-3
clone_size: NA
v_call: TRBV5-1
d_call: TRBD1

cdr3_nt: TGTGCCAGCAGCTTGTTTGGCGGGAGCACAGATACGCAGTATTTT
cdr3_aa: CASSLFGGSTDTQYF
j_call: TRBJ2-3
clone_size: once
v_call: TRBV7-3
d_call: NA

cdr3_nt: TGTGCCAGCAGTTTTATGTCAGGGGTTGCTGGCTACACCTTC
cdr3_aa: CASSFMSGVAGYTF
j_call: TRBJ1-2
clone_size: NA
v_call: TRBV27
d_call: NA